Listed below are T cell receptor beta chains from one sample, sequenced in a study of blood T cells in healthy people across ages. A single record per CDR3 protein comes from TCRdb applying MiXCR to the 5' RACE reads. The repertoire includes hundreds of thousands of distinct CDR3 sequences, 20% to 30% of them detected once, and about 3% sits in the top ten. These sequences were also reported in another study, on T cells of mothers and their children.

Sequences were obtained from blood. Receptors were obtained from a boy between 10 and 17 years old in good health. CDR3s include the opening cysteine and the closing phenylalanine or tryptophan. D genes are given only for firm matches. For some rows the clone size is stated as once, few or many, or as a class when expanded; others skip it.

>TRBJ2-3|few|TRBV5-1|-
TGCGCCAGCAGCTTGGAAGTGGCCCCAGATACGCAGTATTTT
CASSLEVAPDTQYF
>TRBJ1-6|-|TRBV12-3/TRBV12-4|-
TGTGCCAGCAGTTTAACACACATTGCTGACGCCTCACCCCTCCACTTT
CASSLTHIADASPLHF
>TRBJ2-5|-|TRBV6-5|TRBD2
TGTGCCAGCAGTTACTCGCGGGGGGTTACTCAAGAGACCCAGTACTTC
CASSYSRGVTQETQYF
>TRBJ2-1|-|TRBV4-1|-
TGCGCCAGCAGCCCTTTCCCAGGCAATGAGCAGTTCTTC
CASSPFPGNEQFF
>TRBJ2-5|few|TRBV24-1|-
TGTGCCACCAGTGATTTCTCTCTGCCCCGGTGGGAGACCCAGTACTTC
CATSDFSLPRWETQYF
>TRBJ1-2|few|TRBV7-9|-
TGTGCCAGCAGCTCCCGGACAGAGACCCCTCGGGCCTATGGCTACACCTTC
CASSSRTETPRAYGYTF
>TRBJ1-2|-|TRBV7-9|-
TGTGCCAGCAGCTACGACAGCAACTATGGCTACACCTTC
CASSYDSNYGYTF
>TRBJ2-7|many|TRBV9|-
TGTGCCAGCAGCGTGGTCGGCAGCTCCTACGAGCAGTACTTC
CASSVVGSSYEQYF
>TRBJ2-3|-|TRBV5-8|TRBD2
TGTGCCAGCAGCCTAGCGGGGGGCCCATATACGCAGTATTTT
CASSLAGGPYTQYF
>TRBJ2-3|few|TRBV20-1|TRBD2
TGCAGTGCTCCGGGACTAGCGGGGAGTTTATCTGATACGCAGTATTTT
CSAPGLAGSLSDTQYF
>TRBJ2-1|few|TRBV4-1|TRBD2
TGCGCCAGCAGCCAACGAGGGGCGGGGGAAGTACCCACGTCTTTTGGGGGGAAGTACAATGAGCAGTTCTTC
CASSQRGAGEVPTSFGGKYNEQFF
>TRBJ1-6|-|TRBV6-1|-
TGTGCCAGCAGAGGACAGAGCTCCTATAATTCACCCCTCCACTTT
CASRGQSSYNSPLHF
>TRBJ2-1|-|TRBV5-1|-
TGCGCCAGCCTACAGGGTGGGACCCTACAATGGGAGCAGTTCTTC
CASLQGGTLQWEQFF
>TRBJ2-2|-|TRBV28|TRBD1
TGTGCCAGCAGGGAGGAACAGGGGCCGAACACCGGGGAGCTGTTTTTT
CASREEQGPNTGELFF
>TRBJ2-3|-|TRBV12-3/TRBV12-4|TRBD2
TGTGCCAGCAGTCAGGGTGTGCTTAGCGGGACAGATACGCAGTATTTT
CASSQGVLSGTDTQYF
>TRBJ1-2|many|TRBV12-3/TRBV12-4|-
TGCGCCAGCAGCTTGGTGGGGAACTATGGCTACACCTTC
CASSLVGNYGYTF
>TRBJ1-6|-|TRBV18|TRBD1
TGTGCCAGCTCACCGGGACAGGGGGTCAGCTCACCCCTCCACTTT
CASSPGQGVSSPLHF
>TRBJ2-6|many|TRBV12-3/TRBV12-4|-
TGTGCCAGCAGTTCAGGGTCTGGGGCCAACGTCCTGACTTTC
CASSSGSGANVLTF
>TRBJ2-2|-|TRBV18|-
TGTGCCAGCTCGCTCGGGATCTGGGAGCTGTTTTTT
CASSLGIWELFF
>TRBJ2-7|few|TRBV29-1|TRBD1
TGCAGCGTTCGGACAGGGGGTTCCGAGCAGTACTTC
CSVRTGGSEQYF
>TRBJ2-1|-|TRBV2|-
TGTGCCAGCAGGGCGGACAGCGGAGATGAGCAGTTCTTC
CASRADSGDEQFF
>TRBJ1-2|-|TRBV7-9|-
TGTGCCAGCAGCTCCCCGGGACGACCGTATGGCTACACCTTC
CASSSPGRPYGYTF
>TRBJ2-1|few|TRBV5-1|-
TGCGCCAGCAGGACTGGGAATGAGCAGTTCTTC
CASRTGNEQFF
>TRBJ2-2|few|TRBV5-1|TRBD2
TGCGCCAGCAGCTTCTCTTTAGCGGGGGGAACCGGGGAGTTGTTTTTT
CASSFSLAGGTGELFF
>TRBJ1-1|few|TRBV29-1|-
TGCAGCGTTGGCAGGGCCACTGAAGCTTTCTTT
CSVGRATEAFF
>TRBJ1-2|-|TRBV20-1|TRBD1
TGCAGTGCTAGTAGCACAGGGGACCCCAAGGTCTATGGCTACACCTTC
CSASSTGDPKVYGYTF
>TRBJ1-2|-|TRBV9|-
TGTGCCAGCAGCGCCGGAGACGCTAACGGCTACACCTTC
CASSAGDANGYTF
>TRBJ2-7|-|TRBV15|TRBD1
TGTGCCACCAGCAGAGATCAAACCGGGACAGGGAATCCCTACGAGCAGTACTTC
CATSRDQTGTGNPYEQYF
>TRBJ2-7|few|TRBV29-1|-
TGCAGCGTTCCCAAGGGGGGAGGTGGCGAGCAGTACTTC
CSVPKGGGGEQYF
>TRBJ2-3|-|TRBV7-3|TRBD2
TGTGCCAGCAGCCCCCCGGGGGTAGCGGGGGAGGGGATCGCGCAGTATTTT
CASSPPGVAGEGIAQYF